Shown below are 26 T cell receptor beta chains from a single sample sequenced in a study of blood T cell repertoires in COVID-19. This table comes from immunoSEQ multiplex PCR, and its TCRdb copy is limited to in-frame clones, with some not included. This sample has 200,000 to 300,000 clones, with more than 85% found just once. The sequencing input was peripheral blood. Receptors were obtained from a person between 18 and 30 years old with COVID-19, enrolled during active disease.

This chain joins TRBV2 and TRBJ2-2; 9 bases are a match to TRBD2. The junction had 10 bases not matched to a gene; V was cut back by 10 bases and J by 4 bases. Germline values: CDR1 SNHLY, CDR2 FYNNEI. The CDR3 has 15 residues. CDR3 sequence: CATTTAGGATGELFF. CDR3 bases: TGTGCCACCACGACAGCGGGAGGCGCCACCGGGGAGCTGTTTTTT.

The chain employs TRBV4-1 and TRBJ2-1; weak D call: TRBD2 (6 bases). CDR1 and CDR2 (germline): MGHRA, YSYEKL. The ends were cut back, 0 bases at V and 0 bases at J, with 15 bases in the middle. There are 18 residues in the CDR3. CDR3: CASSQDSPGASSYNEQFF. For the CDR3, the DNA is TGCGCCAGCAGCCAAGATTCTCCGGGAGCAAGCTCCTACAATGAGCAGTTCTTC.

This chain links TRBV13 with TRBJ2-1; D is undetermined. Trimming left V 0 bases short and J 12 bases short, with 9 bases between. This CDR3 contains 12 residues. CDR1 PRHDT and CDR2 FYEKMQ come from the germline V gene (reference sequence). In DNA form, the CDR3 reads TGTGCCAGCAGCTTAGGTCGTACGGTGCAGTTCTTC. Its protein product is CASSLGRTVQFF.

In its sample, this clone was seen once. The V and J genes are TRBV19 and TRBJ1-5, with 7 bases fitting TRBD1. V shed 3 bases, J shed 2 bases, and the junction held 10 bases outside the gene matches. CDR3 length: 17 amino acids. Germline V gene lookup returns CDR1 LNHDA and CDR2 SQIVND (reference sequence). The CDR3 reads CASSISPRQGGNQPQHF. CDR3 DNA sequence: TGTGCCAGTAGTATCTCGCCTCGACAGGGAGGCAATCAGCCCCAGCATTTT.

The V and J genes are TRBV6-1 and TRBJ1-1, with D possibly matching TRBD1 (6 bases). CDR1 and CDR2 from the germline V gene are MNHNS and SASEGT. CDR3 length: 14 residues. Trimming cost V 1 base and J 4 bases, with 10 bases left between them. The DNA for the CDR3 is TGTGCCAGCAGTGAAGACAGGGTCGTCACTGAAGCTTTCTTT. Its translation is CASSEDRVVTEAFF.

In this sample, this clone turned up once. The CDR3 protein is CASSLVEETQYF. The CDR3 coding sequence is TGTGCCAGCAGCTTAGTGGAGGAGACCCAGTACTTC. The chain links TRBV11-2 to TRBJ2-5; no clear D. This CDR3 has 12 residues. Between the trimmed V and J ends, which lost 1 base and 5 bases, there was a span of 5 bases. The germline CDR1 and CDR2 sequences are SGHAT and FQNNGV.

The chain carries TRBV7-2 and TRBJ1-4; D is ambiguous. V was shortened by 6 bases and J by 8 bases, with 16 bases between the two germline ends. CDR1 is SGHTA and CDR2 is FQGNSA in the germline V gene. The CDR3 has 14 residues. The CDR3 spells CASRPGLSGEKLFF. Here the CDR3 DNA reads TGTGCCAGCAGACCGGGGTTATCAGGAGAAAAACTGTTTTTT.

As for this clone: The sample holds other DNA sequences that translate to the same CDR3. This chain connects TRBV6-2 or TRBV6-3 to TRBJ1-2, with D tentatively TRBD1 (5 bases). The CDR3 contains 14 residues. Germline loops: CDR1 MNHEY, CDR2 SVGEGT. V lost 2 bases and J 8 bases, leaving 15 bases between the germline ends. CDR3 DNA sequence: TGTGCCAGCAGTTACAGGGGCGCCCTCGGGGGCTACACCTTC. It codes for CASSYRGALGGYTF.

The J gene is TRBJ1-2, the V gene TRBV28; 8 bases are a match to TRBD1. J was trimmed by 0 bases and V by 5 bases; bases with no gene match: 8. The CDR3 spans 16 residues. Germline V gene data show CDR1 as MDHEN and CDR2 as SYDVKM. The CDR3 sequence is CASSVEGQASNYGYTF. The CDR3 DNA reads as TGTGCCAGCAGTGTGGAGGGACAGGCTTCTAACTATGGCTACACCTTC.

The CDR3 sequence is CASSRRTSRILGGELFF. The CDR3 DNA reads as TGTGCCAGTAGTAGACGAACTAGCCGGATTCTGGGCGGGGAGCTGTTTTTT. This chain links TRBV19 with TRBJ2-2; TRBD2 is a possible D gene (6 bases). V lost 4 bases to trimming and J lost 7 bases, with 22 bases between them. Germline CDR1 is LNHDA and CDR2 is SQIVND (reference sequence). This CDR3 spans 17 amino acids.

The rearrangement links TRBV9 to TRBJ2-2; D unresolved. Germline V gene lookup returns CDR1 SGDLS and CDR2 YYNGEE. Trimming left V 4 bases short and J 2 bases short, with 6 bases between. There are 13 residues in the CDR3. CDR3: CASSLSNTGELFF. CDR3 coding DNA: TGTGCCAGCAGCCTTAGCAACACCGGGGAGCTGTTTTTT.

The chain recombines TRBV4-1 with TRBJ1-6; 9 bases line up with TRBD1. V shed 2 bases and J 12 bases; nucleotides not matched to a gene: 8. Per germline, CDR1 MGHRA and CDR2 YSYEKL. The CDR3 consists of 15 residues. The CDR3 region has the DNA TGCGCCAGCAGCCAAACCGGGACAGGGTTAGTACCCCTCCACTTT. Translated, it gives CASSQTGTGLVPLHF.

V is TRBV5-6 and J is TRBJ2-7, with 7 nucleotides matching TRBD2. The junction had 4 bases not matched to a gene; V was cut back by 3 bases and J by 1 base. In germline, CDR1 is SGHDT, CDR2 YYEEEE. CDR3 size: 14 residues. The CDR3 here is CASSWGLPSYEQYF. The CDR3 bases are TGTGCCAGCAGCTGGGGACTACCATCCTACGAGCAGTACTTC.

The V call is TRBV7-2, the J call TRBJ2-3, with D possibly matching TRBD2 (5 bases). The CDR3 is 16 amino acids. Between the trimmed V and J ends, which lost 2 bases and 0 bases, there was a span of 12 bases. CDR1 and CDR2 (germline): SGHTA, FQGNSA. CDR3 protein: CASSLTRLSSTDTQYF. The CDR3 nucleotides are TGTGCCAGCAGCTTAACTAGGCTTTCTAGCACAGATACGCAGTATTTT. Full variable domain (remainder filled in from reference TRBV7-2 and TRBJ2-3): GAGVSQSPSNKVTEKGKDVELRCDPISGHTALYWYRQSLGQGLEFLIYFQGNSAPDKSGLPSDRFSAERTGGSVSTLTIQRTQQEDSAVYLCASSLTRLSSTDTQYFGPGTRLTVL.

This clone was picked up one time. V gene TRBV2 combines with J gene TRBJ2-7, with D perhaps TRBD2 (5 bases). CDR1 SNHLY and CDR2 FYNNEI come from the germline V gene. The CDR3 extends over 13 amino acids. Between the trimmed V and J ends, which lost 3 bases and 1 base, there was a span of 7 bases. CDR3 nucleotide sequence: TGTGCCAGCAGTGACCCGGGGTCCTACGAGCAGTACTTC. Translating it yields CASSDPGSYEQYF.

The rearrangement uses TRBV11-2 and TRBJ2-3; 9 bases are a match to TRBD2. The V segment lost 2 bases and the J segment 1 base; nucleotides outside the gene matches: 4. The germline gives CDR1 SGHAT, CDR2 FQNNGV. The CDR3 is 16 residues long. CDR3 sequence reads: CASSLRASGGTDTQYF. In nucleotides, the CDR3 is TGTGCCAGCAGCTTACGGGCTAGCGGGGGCACAGATACGCAGTATTTT.

As to this clone: Additional DNA sequences in this sample encode the identical CDR3. The rearrangement links TRBV7-9 to TRBJ1-5; D is undetermined. Trimming left V 1 base short and J 7 bases short, with 5 bases between. The V gene's germline CDR1 is SEHNR and CDR2 FQNEAQ (reference sequence). There are 12 residues in the CDR3. The CDR3 region is CASSLDSQPQHF. CDR3 nucleotides: TGTGCCAGCAGCTTAGACAGCCAGCCCCAGCATTTT.

The chain employs TRBV6-1 and TRBJ1-5; D is unclear. Germline CDR1 and CDR2: MNHNS and SASEGT. The V gene lost 2 bases and the J gene lost 2 bases, with 10 bases spanning the gap. This CDR3 spans 15 amino acids. The CDR3: CASSEYGVRNQPQHF. The CDR3 bases are TGTGCCAGCAGTGAATACGGTGTGCGCAATCAGCCCCAGCATTTT.

The genes are TRBV7-9 and TRBJ2-3, with 10 bases lining up with TRBD1. Unmatched junction bases numbered 9, after V lost 5 bases and J lost 1 base. CDR3 size: 17 residues. The germline V gene has CDR1 SEHNR and CDR2 FQNEAQ (reference sequence). The CDR3 spells CASSPRQGAGGTDTQYF. The CDR3 nucleotides are TGTGCCAGCAGCCCCAGACAGGGGGCGGGAGGCACAGATACGCAGTATTTT.

V usage is TRBV10-3 and J usage is TRBJ2-1; 7 nucleotides align to TRBD2. CDR1 ENHRY and CDR2 SYGVKD come from the germline V gene. CDR3 length: 15 residues. The trim removed 4 bases at V and 6 bases at J, leaving 9 bases unmatched. The chain's CDR3 is CAISGGAGEGNEQFF. CDR3 bases: TGTGCCATCAGTGGAGGCGCGGGAGAGGGCAATGAGCAGTTCTTC.

The CDR3 here is CASNRDSVNEKLFF. CDR3 DNA sequence: TGTGCCTCAAACCGGGACAGCGTTAATGAAAAACTGTTTTTT. The V call is TRBV6-6, the J call TRBJ1-4; 7 bases align to TRBD1. The germline V gene encodes CDR1 MNHNY and CDR2 SVGAGI (reference sequence). V gave up 11 bases and J gave up 4 bases; unmatched junction bases: 10. CDR3 length equals 14 residues.

The chain has TRBV7-2 and TRBJ2-7; a possible D gene is TRBD1 (6 bases). V lost 2 bases and J lost 2, with 10 bases in between. Germline V CDR1 and CDR2: SGHTA, FQGNSA. The CDR3 runs 14 residues. CDR3 protein: CASSLRTEAYEQYF. CDR3 DNA sequence: TGTGCCAGCAGCTTAAGGACAGAAGCCTACGAGCAGTACTTC.

The gene calls are TRBV4-1 and TRBJ2-1; 8 bases are shared with TRBD2. CDR1 is MGHRA, CDR2 YSYEKL, per germline. The length of the CDR3 is 14 residues. Unmatched junction bases numbered 4, after V lost 3 bases and J lost 6 bases. The CDR3 nucleotides read TGCGCCAGCAGCCAGACTAGCGACGGCAATGAGCAGTTCTTC. Protein: CASSQTSDGNEQFF.

The chain joins TRBV9 to TRBJ2-3; 9 positions agree with TRBD2. This CDR3 contains 18 residues. Germline CDR1 reads SGDLS; CDR2 reads YYNGEE. J was trimmed by 1 base and V by 2 bases; bases with no gene match: 11. DNA of the CDR3: TGTGCCAGCAGCGTTCTTCCCAACGTAGCGGGAGGCACAGATACGCAGTATTTT. Its protein product is CASSVLPNVAGGTDTQYF.

The rearrangement uses TRBV24-1 and TRBJ1-3; D remains ambiguous. CDR3 length: 19 amino acids. CDR1 and CDR2 from the germline V gene are KGHDR and SFDVKD. Trimming stripped 4 bases from V and 0 bases from J, with 21 bases between. The CDR3 DNA reads as TGTGCCACCAGTGAACCACGACTGTACCCCCACCCCTCTGGAAACACCATATATTTT. Its translation is CATSEPRLYPHPSGNTIYF.

The V call is TRBV5-1, the J call TRBJ2-2, with 7 positions matching TRBD1. The CDR3 length is 13 residues. Germline CDR1 is SGHRS and CDR2 is YFSETQ. The ends lost 8 bases at V and 1 base at J; junction bases unmatched: 2. CDR3 sequence reads: CASRQGNTGELFF. The CDR3 DNA follows: TGCGCCAGTAGACAGGGGAACACCGGGGAGCTGTTTTTT. The whole variable domain, remainder taken from reference TRBV5-1 and TRBJ2-2, is KAGVTQTPRYLIKTRGQQVTLSCSPISGHRSVSWYQQTPGQGLQFLFEYFSETQRNKGNFPGRFSGRQFSNSRSEMNVSTLELGDSALYLCASRQGNTGELFFGEGSRLTVL.